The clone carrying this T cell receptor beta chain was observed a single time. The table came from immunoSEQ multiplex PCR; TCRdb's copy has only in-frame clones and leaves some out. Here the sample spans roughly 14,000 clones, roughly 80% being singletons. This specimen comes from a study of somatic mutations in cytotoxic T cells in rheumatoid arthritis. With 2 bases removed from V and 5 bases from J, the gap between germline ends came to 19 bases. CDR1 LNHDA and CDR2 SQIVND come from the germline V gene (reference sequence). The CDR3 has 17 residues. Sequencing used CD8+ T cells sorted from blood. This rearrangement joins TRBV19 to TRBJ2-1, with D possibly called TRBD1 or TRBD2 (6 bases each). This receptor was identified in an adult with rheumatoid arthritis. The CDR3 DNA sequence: TGTGCCAGTAGTATAAAGCCGGGGGCCCGCCGGGACAATGAGCAGTTCTTC. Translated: CASSIKPGARRDNEQFF.